Each of the 11 T cell receptor beta chains below was sequenced from the same sample in a study of blood T cell repertoires in COVID-19 (dated by TCRdb to 2020 to 2022). The library was made by the immunoSEQ multiplex PCR assay. TCRdb mirrors the immuneACCESS table, restricted to in-frame sequences. Some clones are absent from its copies; in checked studies, under half trace to an unresolved V gene, and the reason for the others is unknown. Present in this sample are under 150,000 clones, 65% to 90% of which were seen just once. Of the sample, roughly a tenth is held by the ten largest clones. Sequencing input: peripheral blood. These receptors were obtained from a man older than 75 with acute or convalescent COVID-19.

V is TRBV4-3 and J is TRBJ2-7; 10 bases line up with TRBD2. V gave up 1 base and J gave up 3 bases; unmatched junction bases: 3. Germline lookup yields CDR1 LGHNA and CDR2 YSLEER. The CDR3 runs 15 residues. In DNA, the CDR3 is TGCGCCAGCAGCCAAGGGGCTAGCGGGAGCTACGAGCAGTACTTC. Translating gives CASSQGASGSYEQYF.

The V call is TRBV5-4, the J call TRBJ1-6, with 9 bases lining up with TRBD1. V gave up 2 bases and J gave up 10 bases; unmatched junction bases: 7. Looked up from germline, CDR1 is SGHNT and CDR2 is YYREEE (reference sequence). CDR3 length equals 15 residues. The CDR3 spells CASSLQGAIPSPLHF. As DNA, the CDR3 is TGTGCCAGCAGCTTACAGGGGGCCATTCCCTCACCCCTCCACTTT.

CDR3 region: CSASQREGRYEQYF. The CDR3 bases are TGCAGTGCTAGTCAGCGGGAGGGCCGGTACGAGCAGTACTTC. The J gene is TRBJ2-7, the V gene TRBV20-1; 10 bases align to TRBD2. CDR3 length: 14 residues. V dropped 3 bases and J dropped 4; count of bases not matched to a gene: 6. The germline V gene has CDR1 DFQATT and CDR2 SNEGSKA (reference sequence).

The V gene is TRBV29-1, the J gene TRBJ1-1, with D unresolved. This CDR3 has 13 residues. V was shortened by 8 bases and J by 1 base, with 14 bases between the two germline ends. CDR1 SQVTM and CDR2 ANQGSEA come from the germline V gene. CDR3 sequence: CSSRGLGNTEAFF. The CDR3 DNA is TGCAGCTCAAGAGGGCTGGGGAACACTGAAGCTTTCTTT.

The CDR3 is CASSPGTSGGRDTQYF. The CDR3 DNA reads as TGCGCCAGCAGCCCCGGGACTAGCGGGGGAAGGGATACGCAGTATTTT. The chain uses TRBV4-1 and TRBJ2-3, with 14 bases lining up with TRBD2. Per the germline V gene, CDR1 is MGHRA and CDR2 is YSYEKL. Trimming took 4 bases from V and 6 from J; bases not matched to a gene: 6. This CDR3 contains 16 residues.

The CDR3 nucleotides are TGCAGCGTTGCCCGTGGACAGGAGTATGGCTACACCTTC. Protein: CSVARGQEYGYTF. V is TRBV29-1 and J is TRBJ1-2; TRBD1 agrees at 7 bases. The CDR3 is made up of 13 amino acids. Germline CDR1 and CDR2: SQVTM and ANQGSEA. V was pared by 4 bases and J by 5 bases, with 7 bases of the junction left unmatched.

The chain employs TRBV28 and TRBJ1-6, with D possibly being TRBD1 (6 bases). The V end lost 3 bases, the J end lost 9 bases, and 18 bases lay between the germline ends. Germline CDR1 reads MDHEN; CDR2 reads SYDVKM. This CDR3 comprises 16 residues. The chain's CDR3 is CASSFSTGLSGSPLHF. CDR3 nucleotide sequence: TGTGCCAGCAGTTTCTCCACAGGGCTTAGTGGTTCACCCCTCCACTTT.

The chain carries TRBV6-1 and TRBJ1-1; a weak D match, TRBD1 (6 bases). Germline-derived CDR1 and CDR2 are MNHNS and SASEGT. The V end lost 6 bases, the J end lost 1 base, and 9 bases lay between the germline ends. This CDR3 is 13 amino acids long. The CDR3, as DNA: TGTGCCAGCAGCTGGGGGCAGAACACTGAAGCTTTCTTT. Residues: CASSWGQNTEAFF.

This chain links TRBV11-2 with TRBJ1-1; the match to TRBD1 covers 8 bases. This CDR3 comprises 15 residues. V lost 5 bases, J lost 0 bases, and 5 bases stayed unmatched. From germline, CDR1 is SGHAT and CDR2 FQNNGV. The CDR3 DNA sequence: TGTGCCAGCAGCCTCGGGACAGGAATGAACACTGAAGCTTTCTTT. It encodes CASSLGTGMNTEAFF.

The chain couples TRBV11-2 to TRBJ2-5, with D maybe TRBD1 (5 bases). The CDR3 loop spans 12 amino acids. Germline V CDR1 and CDR2: SGHAT, FQNNGV. V lost 8 bases and J 3 bases, leaving 10 bases between the germline ends. In nucleotides, the CDR3 is TGTGCCAGCGGGCGACAGAAAGAGACCCAGTACTTC. This gives the protein CASGRQKETQYF.

V and J are TRBV28 and TRBJ1-2, with D unresolved. The V end was cut by 2 bases, the J end by 8 bases, with 15 bases between. In germline, CDR1 is MDHEN, CDR2 SYDVKM. CDR3 size: 14 residues. The CDR3 loop reads CASSLGSGKGGYTF. The CDR3 nucleotides are TGTGCCAGCAGTTTAGGGTCCGGGAAAGGAGGCTACACCTTC.